The 16 T cell receptor beta chains below come from one sample, sequenced in a study of T cell clonality in common variable immunodeficiency (dated by TCRdb to between 2014 and 2016). Libraries were built with the immunoSEQ multiplex PCR assay. TCRdb carries this immuneACCESS record with in-frame sequences only. Its versions omit some clonotypes, under half of them owing to an unresolved V gene in the studies checked, with the rest unexplained. There are about 52,000 clones in this sample, and none of them is a singleton. The ten top clones hold 1.8% of the sample. Sequencing input: peripheral blood mononuclear cells. The receptors shown here come from a person aged 18-70 years in good health.

This clone has ten or more counts. From the germline J gene comes the end of the CDR3, since the read stops 3 residues before it. This chain uses TRBV20-1 with TRBJ2-5, with D perhaps matching TRBD2 (5 bases). The CDR3 consists of 13 residues. Germline CDR1 DFQATT, CDR2 SNEGSKA (reference sequence). Deletions cut 4 bases from V and 5 bases from J, with 14 bases between. CDR3 residues: CSAKRTSSETQYF. CDR3 bases read: TGCAGTGCTAAGCGGACGAGTTCGGAGACC.

This clone was seen ten or more times. Read sequence stops 3 residues before the CDR3 end, and the germline J gene provides the missing end. The V and J genes are TRBV4-1 and TRBJ1-5; D may be TRBD1 (6 bases). V shed 3 bases and J shed 0 bases, with 12 bases lying between them. Germline values: CDR1 MGHRA, CDR2 YSYEKL. The CDR3 extends over 16 amino acids. The covered CDR3 bases are TGCGCCAGCAGCCACCCGGGACAAGATAGCAATCAGCCC. This sequence encodes CASSHPGQDSNQP. The full CDR3 protein reads CASSHPGQDSNQPQHF.

As for this clone: The read ends 3 residues before the CDR3 terminus; that terminus is restored from the germline J gene. The V gene is TRBV19, the J gene TRBJ1-1, with D possibly being TRBD1 (5 bases). The CDR3 length is 11 residues. Germline V lookup: CDR1 LNHDA, CDR2 SQIVND (reference sequence). The sequenced part of the CDR3 DNA is TGTGCCAGTTCCCACGGGACTATT. Translating it yields CASSHGTI. The entire CDR3 protein reads CASSHGTIAFF.

At least ten counts were recorded for this clone. The read halts 3 residues ahead of the CDR3 end, with the missing end drawn from the germline J gene. The rearrangement links TRBV30 to TRBJ1-5; perhaps TRBD1 as D (5 bases). V shed 3 bases and J shed 4 bases, with 19 bases lying between them. Looked up from germline, CDR1 is GTSNPN and CDR2 is SVGIG (reference sequence). The CDR3 has 16 residues. CDR3 bases read: TGTGCCTGGAGCGCAACTGGGGCCGGGTTTAATCAGCCC. Translating gives CAWSATGAGFNQP. The whole CDR3 is CAWSATGAGFNQPQHF.

Many counts were recorded for this clone. The read halts 3 residues ahead of the CDR3 end, with the missing end drawn from the germline J gene. V gene TRBV20-1 combines with J gene TRBJ2-7; TRBD1 agrees at 9 bases. Germline V lookup: CDR1 DFQATT, CDR2 SNEGSKA (reference sequence). The CDR3 loop spans 13 amino acids. Trimming at V came to 7 bases and at J to 2 bases, leaving 6 bases not matched to a gene. CDR3 DNA (partial): TGCAGTGTCACCGGGACAGGGACCTACGAG. It specifies CSVTGTGTYE. In full, the CDR3 reads CSVTGTGTYEQYF.

This clone has ten or more counts. The read ends 3 residues shy of where the CDR3 ends; the end is completed using the germline J gene. The genes are TRBV18 and TRBJ1-1, with 7 bases aligning to TRBD1. The CDR3 consists of 15 residues. CDR1 is KGHSH and CDR2 is LQKENI in the germline V gene. V lost 3 bases to trimming and J lost 1 base; unmatched junction nucleotides: 5. Partial CDR3 DNA: TGTGCCAGCTCACCGGAGGGGGCGTCGAACACTGAA. Translated: CASSPEGASNTE. The whole CDR3 protein reads CASSPEGASNTEAFF.

This clone was counted many times. The read halts 3 residues ahead of the CDR3 end, with the missing end drawn from the germline J gene. V is TRBV19 and J is TRBJ2-1, with 8 bases fitting TRBD2. This CDR3 has 16 residues. Germline loops: CDR1 LNHDA, CDR2 SQIVND (reference sequence). J was trimmed by 5 bases and V by 5 bases; bases with no gene match: 11. The covered CDR3 bases are TGTGCCAGTAGTCCACCCCGCGGGGGGCGGGACAATGAG. It encodes CASSPPRGGRDNE. The whole CDR3 sequence is CASSPPRGGRDNEQFF.

This clone was seen at least ten times. The sequenced fragment ends 3 residues before the CDR3 boundary, so the rest is inferred from the germline J gene. V and J are TRBV5-4 and TRBJ2-3; D gene ambiguous. V was cut by 7 bases and J by 6 bases, with 9 bases left in between. Germline lookup yields CDR1 SGHNT and CDR2 YYREEE (reference sequence). The CDR3 is 11 amino acids. The CDR3 bases that were read are TGTGCCAGCGGCCCCTTGGATACG. The encoded protein is CASGPLDT. The complete CDR3 protein is CASGPLDTQYF.

This clone was observed many times. The read finishes 3 residues shy of the CDR3 end, and the germline J gene is used to complete it. The gene calls are TRBV19 and TRBJ2-7; the D is unclear. CDR1 is LNHDA and CDR2 is SQIVND in the germline V gene (reference sequence). The V gene lost 2 bases and the J gene lost 3 bases, with 8 bases spanning the gap. There are 13 residues in the CDR3. CDR3 amino acids: CASSIYTGYEQYF. Incomplete CDR3 DNA: TGTGCCAGTAGTATATATACCGGCTACGAG.

This clone was detected many times. Coverage ceases 3 residues before the CDR3 finishes, and the germline J gene fills in the end. J is TRBJ2-1 and V is TRBV7-3; 7 nucleotides line up with TRBD2. V lost 1 base, J lost 7 bases, and 7 bases stayed unmatched. Per germline, CDR1 SGHTA and CDR2 FQGTGA. The CDR3 sequence is 15 residues long. Partial CDR3 DNA: TGTGCCAGCAGCTTAATGGTCGGGGGGACTAATGAG. Translation: CASSLMVGGTNE. The CDR3 reads in full as CASSLMVGGTNEQFF.

The sample holds a few counts of this clone. The junction and the germline gene differ at one end; a read error may be behind it. The read finishes 3 residues shy of the CDR3 end, and the germline J gene is used to complete it. The chain combines TRBV7-7 with TRBJ2-3, with 9 bases lining up with TRBD1. CDR1 is SSHAT, CDR2 FNYEAQ, per germline (reference sequence). This CDR3 spans 17 amino acids. The CDR3 sequence is CASSLRGTGKIGETQYF. The sequenced part of the CDR3 DNA is TGTGCTAGCAGCTTACGAGGGACAGGGAAGATTGGCGAGACG.

This clone was picked up a small number of times. The CDR3 end is not reached by the read, which stops 3 residues before it; the germline J gene fills it in. The chain uses TRBV7-2 and TRBJ1-2; D is perhaps TRBD1 (5 bases). Germline loops: CDR1 SGHTA, CDR2 FQGNSA. The CDR3 is made up of 15 amino acids. The CDR3 DNA, read in part, is TGTGCCAGCAGCGCCTTCGGGGGTATCACAGATACC. Translated: CASSAFGGITDT. The whole CDR3 protein is CASSAFGGITDTYTF.

In this sample, this clone turned up many times. One base away lies a much larger clone, so this may be a sequencing read error. Here the CDR3 reads CSASREGSSSGANVLFF. Incomplete CDR3 DNA: TGCAGTGCTAGTCGTGAGGGGTCGAGCTCTGGGGCCAACGTG. The chain joins TRBV20-1 to TRBJ2-2; D is perhaps TRBD1 or TRBD2 (5 bases each). Coverage ceases 3 residues before the CDR3 finishes, and the germline J gene fills in the end. Per germline, CDR1 DFQATT and CDR2 SNEGSKA (reference sequence). The CDR3 runs 17 residues.

With respect to this clone: The read gets to within 3 residues of the CDR3 end, and the germline J gene fills in the rest. The chain carries TRBV2 and TRBJ1-1, with D perhaps TRBD1 (6 bases). CDR1 is SNHLY and CDR2 is FYNNEI in the germline V gene. The length of the CDR3 is 13 residues. Trimming cost V 10 bases and J 3 bases, with 15 bases left between them. The CDR3: CAIQGRGDTEAFF. Incomplete CDR3 DNA: TGTGCCATTCAGGGGCGGGGGGACACTGAA.

Remarks on this clone: The CDR3 goes on 3 residues after the read ends, and that part is filled in from the germline J gene. The gene calls are TRBV7-2 and TRBJ1-4, with unresolved D. Germline V gene data show CDR1 as SGHTA and CDR2 as FQGNSA. CDR3 length equals 14 residues. The sequenced CDR3 bases are TGTGCCAGCAGCTTAGCCCCGGGTAATTCACCA. Protein sequence: CASSLAPGNSP. The full CDR3 sequence reads CASSLAPGNSPLFF.

This clone has at least ten counts. The CDR3 end is not reached by the read, which stops 3 residues before it; the germline J gene fills it in. V is TRBV30 and J is TRBJ2-3, with 7 bases identical to TRBD1. With 7 bases clipped from V and 1 base from J, the junction kept 5 bases outside the gene matches. Looked up from germline, CDR1 is GTSNPN and CDR2 is SVGIG (reference sequence). The CDR3 has 13 amino acids. This CDR3 reads CASTGDRTDTQYF. Incomplete CDR3 DNA: TGTGCCTCCACAGGGGATCGCACAGATACG.